Sequencing of this T cell receptor beta chain was carried out in a study of blood T cell repertoires in COVID-19. As for the study in general: The United States, Italy and Spain supplied acute and convalescent COVID-19 samples. T cells, B-cell-depleted T cells, or PBMCs supplied cDNA or gDNA.

V dropped 2 bases and J dropped 4 bases, with 9 bases sitting between them. The germline CDR1 and CDR2 sequences are SNHLY and FYNNEI. The CDR3 has 14 amino acids. In the study's own analysis: Amplifying reference gene primers gave estimates of nucleated cell counts. Assay: immunoSEQ multiplex PCR; the TCRdb copy retains only in-frame clones and omits some. V and J calls and clone size are given by that table; D and trimming were obtained from the DNA. The sample has 150,000 to 200,000 clones, about 91% seen once. This clone appeared once. The chain carries TRBV2 and TRBJ1-3, with D perhaps matching TRBD1 (5 bases). This receptor was identified in a woman aged 30 to 39 with acute or convalescent COVID-19. Material: peripheral blood. Here the CDR3 DNA reads TGTGCCAGCAGTGAACAGGGTTCCGGAAACACCATATATTTT. Protein sequence: CASSEQGSGNTIYF. Drawing the rest from reference TRBV2 and TRBJ1-3, the complete variable domain is EPEVTQTPSHQVTQMGQEVILRCVPISNHLYFYWYRQILGQKVEFLVSFYNNEISEKSEIFDDQFSVERPDGSNFTLKIRSTKLEDSAMYFCASSEQGSGNTIYFGEGSWLTVV.